The 25 T cell receptor beta chains presented below share a single source sample, sequenced in a study of post-analysis software for immune sequencing data. General observations from the study: Relative to controls, patients had a few TRBV segments at higher frequency, with TRBV5-6, TRBV5-1 and TRBV20-1 among these.

Sequencing libraries made from TCR beta cDNA carried unique molecular identifiers. From the PCR reads, TCRdb called clonotypes with MiXCR, one entry per CDR3 protein. The repertoire holds 350,000 to 500,000 distinct CDR3 sequences, with over 30% as singletons. Which antigens these TCRs recognize remains unknown. Input material: blood. These receptor sequences come from a girl aged 2 to 9 with multiple sclerosis.

The chain combines TRBV3-1 with TRBJ2-3, with D unclear. The CDR3 length is 13 residues. Per germline, CDR1 LGHDT and CDR2 YNNKEL (reference sequence). Trimming shortened V by 7 bases and J by 0 bases, and 8 bases separated the two germline ends. The CDR3 protein is CASTKQSTDTQYF. The CDR3, as DNA: TGTGCCAGCACCAAACAGAGCACAGATACGCAGTATTTT.

This clonotype was picked up a small number of times. This rearrangement joins TRBV3-1 to TRBJ1-6; 9 nucleotides agree with TRBD1. The CDR3 runs to 15 residues. The J segment lost 8 bases and the V segment lost 4 bases, leaving 6 bases of the junction unmatched. CDR1 is LGHDT and CDR2 is YNNKEL in the germline V gene (reference sequence). The CDR3 DNA is TGTGCCAGCAGCCCCGGCGGGACAGGGTATTCACCCCTCCACTTT. As protein: CASSPGGTGYSPLHF.

The rearrangement joins TRBV6-6 to TRBJ2-3, with 8 bases matching TRBD1. CDR3 size: 17 residues. V was pared by 2 bases and J by 0 bases, with 7 bases of the junction left unmatched. Per the germline V gene, CDR1 is MNHNY and CDR2 is SVGAGI (reference sequence). DNA of the CDR3: TGTGCCAGCAGTTACCGTGGACAGGGTATTAGCACAGATACGCAGTATTTT. Translation: CASSYRGQGISTDTQYF.

The CDR3 DNA is TGCGCCAGCAGCTTGGTATCGGGGAAGCTCAACGAGCAGTACTTC. The encoded protein is CASSLVSGKLNEQYF. The J gene is TRBJ2-7, the V gene TRBV5-1; possible D gene TRBD2, 5 bases. Per germline, CDR1 SGHRS and CDR2 YFSETQ. This CDR3 region has 15 residues. Trimming removed 0 bases at V and 5 bases at J, with 15 bases between.

The rearrangement uses TRBV11-1 and TRBJ2-3; tentatively, D is TRBD2 (6 bases). Per the germline V gene, CDR1 is SGHAT and CDR2 is FQDESV (reference sequence). This CDR3 is built from 17 residues. Deletions cut 1 base from V and 1 base from J, with 15 bases between. DNA for the CDR3: TGTGCCAGCAGCTTAGGGCGTTGGGCTAGCGGCACAGATACGCAGTATTTT. It translates to CASSLGRWASGTDTQYF.

The V gene is TRBV20-1, the J gene TRBJ2-7, with TRBD1 matching 9 bases. This CDR3 spans 14 amino acids. Unmatched junction bases numbered 8, after V lost 3 bases and J lost 5 bases. Germline V CDR1 and CDR2: DFQATT, SNEGSKA (reference sequence). The CDR3 coding sequence is TGCAGTGCTAGCCGGACAGGGGATTTCGACGAGCAGTACTTC. This translates into CSASRTGDFDEQYF.

The chain couples TRBV12-3 or TRBV12-4 to TRBJ2-1; the D is unclear. V was cut by 2 bases and J by 0 bases, with 8 bases left in between. The CDR3 consists of 15 residues. The CDR3: CASSLLGLSYNEQFF. DNA for the CDR3: TGTGCCAGCAGTTTACTGGGCCTCTCCTACAATGAGCAGTTCTTC.

This chain links TRBV5-1 with TRBJ2-1; 7 nucleotides line up with TRBD2. CDR1 is SGHRS and CDR2 is YFSETQ in the germline V gene. The V and J ends lost 3 bases and 2 bases, in that order; junction bases with no gene match: 5. This CDR3 comprises 15 residues. The CDR3 sequence: CASSYLAAPYNEQFF. The CDR3 nucleotides read TGCGCCAGCAGCTACCTAGCGGCCCCCTACAATGAGCAGTTCTTC.

This chain uses TRBV5-5 with TRBJ2-7; TRBD1 or TRBD2 may be the D gene (5 bases each). CDR1 and CDR2 from the germline V gene are SGHKS and YYEKEE (reference sequence). Trimming left V 3 bases short and J 1 base short, with 17 bases between. This CDR3 has 16 amino acids. CDR3 sequence reads: CASSSPGAEVSYEQYF. The CDR3 region has the DNA TGTGCCAGCAGCTCCCCTGGGGCGGAGGTATCCTACGAGCAGTACTTC.

The chain links TRBV5-6 to TRBJ2-5; 11 bases match TRBD2. Germline V gene data show CDR1 as SGHDT and CDR2 as YYEEEE. The V gene end was trimmed by 7 bases and the J gene end by 0 bases; junction bases not matched to a gene: 14. CDR3 length: 18 residues. CDR3 nucleotide sequence: TGTGCCAGCCAAAGGAGGGCTAGCGGGAGGAGGTACCAAGAGACCCAGTACTTC. This sequence encodes CASQRRASGRRYQETQYF.

This sequence joins TRBV20-1 and TRBJ1-1; D gene unclear. Between the trimmed V and J ends, which lost 6 bases and 4 bases, there was a span of 18 bases. Germline CDR1 and CDR2: DFQATT and SNEGSKA (reference sequence). CDR3 size: 14 residues. The CDR3 loop reads CSARRTVLGTEAFF. Written as DNA, the CDR3 is TGCAGTGCCAGACGCACGGTGTTGGGCACTGAAGCTTTCTTT.

The CDR3 spells CASSLGGGAPYQETQYF. CDR3 nucleotide sequence: TGTGCCAGCAGCTTGGGTGGGGGGGCCCCCTACCAAGAGACCCAGTACTTC. The genes are TRBV5-5 and TRBJ2-5, with D maybe TRBD2 (7 bases). Deletions cut 0 bases from V and 0 bases from J, with 15 bases between. CDR1 and CDR2 from the germline V gene are SGHKS and YYEKEE (reference sequence). The CDR3 has 17 amino acids.

This clonotype was seen once. The rearrangement links TRBV2 to TRBJ2-2; 10 positions agree with TRBD1. V was clipped by 6 bases and J by 5 bases; unmatched bases: 9. Germline-derived CDR1 and CDR2 are SNHLY and FYNNEI. The CDR3 sequence is 16 residues long. The DNA of the CDR3 is TGTGCCAGCAGGGCTGACAGGGGGCGAGGTACCGGGGAGCTGTTTTTT. This translates into CASRADRGRGTGELFF.

This clonotype was counted only a few times. V and J are TRBV9 and TRBJ2-1; D is ambiguous. The V gene lost 0 bases and the J gene lost 9 bases, with 7 bases spanning the gap. CDR1 is SGDLS and CDR2 is YYNGEE in the germline V gene. This CDR3 comprises 12 residues. CDR3 amino acids: CASSVGGTEQFF. CDR3 bases: TGTGCCAGCAGCGTAGGGGGTACTGAGCAGTTCTTC.

This rearrangement joins TRBV14 to TRBJ2-1, with no clear D. The DNA matches TRBJ2-7 better at its end, which makes the J call doubtful. CDR1 and CDR2 from the germline V gene are SGHDN and FVKESK. This CDR3 is 12 amino acids long. CDR3 DNA sequence: TGTGCCAGCAGTGGCTCCTACAATGAGCAGTACTTC. Its protein product is CASSGSYNEQYF.

CDR3 in DNA: TGTGCCAGCAACGGACTAGCGGGGACCGTCTACGAGCAGTACTTC. Translation gives CASNGLAGTVYEQYF. The chain couples TRBV27 to TRBJ2-4, with 12 bases aligning to TRBD2. Near its end, the DNA agrees better with TRBJ2-7, so the J call may be wrong. This CDR3 region has 15 residues. Germline V gives CDR1 MNHEY, CDR2 SMNVEV (reference sequence).

The V and J genes are TRBV7-8 and TRBJ2-3; 11 bases fit TRBD2. CDR1 and CDR2 (germline): SGHVS, FQNEAQ. This CDR3 contains 17 residues. The ends lost 3 bases at V and 7 bases at J; junction bases unmatched: 12. The CDR3 coding sequence is TGTGCCAGCAGCTTTCTAGCGGGAGGAGGAAGGGCACATACGCAGTATTTT. This gives the protein CASSFLAGGGRAHTQYF.

In its sample, this clonotype was seen many times. V and J are TRBV4-3 and TRBJ2-7, with TRBD2 matching over 8 bases. Looked up from germline, CDR1 is LGHNA and CDR2 is YSLEER. V lost 4 bases and J lost 1; bases outside the gene matches: 3. This CDR3 has 14 amino acids. The CDR3: CASSPGLASYEQYF. CDR3 nucleotides: TGCGCCAGCAGCCCCGGACTAGCTTCCTACGAGCAGTACTTC.

Details on this clonotype: A junction boundary mismatches the germline segment, possibly from a read error. This chain links TRBV4-1 with TRBJ2-7; TRBD1 might be the D (5 bases). The V gene's germline CDR1 is MGHRA and CDR2 YSYEKL. CDR3 length: 15 residues. The DNA of the CDR3 is TGCACCAGCAGCCAAGATCATGACAGAACCTACGAGCAGTACTTC. Protein sequence: CTSSQDHDRTYEQYF.

This clonotype was seen repeatedly, ten times or more. The chain has TRBV7-2 and TRBJ2-1, with 14 bases fitting TRBD2. Trimming cost V 6 bases and J 7 bases; bases outside gene matches: 5. In germline, CDR1 is SGHTA, CDR2 FQGNSA. This CDR3 contains 15 residues. CDR3 coding DNA: TGTGCCAGCAGTATGGGACTAGCGGGGGCGAATGAGCAGTTCTTC. Its translation is CASSMGLAGANEQFF.

This clonotype showed up just a few times. This chain connects TRBV21-1 to TRBJ2-1. TRBV21-1 is marked as a pseudogene. This CDR3 region has 15 residues. CDR3 coding DNA: TGTGCCAGCAGCTTGGAGCAGAGCTCCTACAATGAGCAGTTCTTC. This sequence encodes CASSLEQSSYNEQFF.

The rearrangement joins TRBV28 to TRBJ2-7; 9 bases match TRBD1. The CDR3 totals 14 residues. Germline CDR1 is MDHEN and CDR2 is SYDVKM. After removal of 6 bases from V and 1 base from J, the junction contained 4 bases not matched to a gene. CDR3 amino acids: CASSWDRDSYEQYF. The CDR3 DNA follows: TGTGCCAGCAGCTGGGACAGGGATTCCTACGAGCAGTACTTC. The full variable domain, its missing parts supplied by reference TRBV28 and TRBJ2-7, is DVKVTQSSRYLVKRTGEKVFLECVQDMDHENMFWYRQDPGLGLRLIYFSYDVKMKEKGDIPEGYSVSREKKERFSLILESASTNQTSMYLCASSWDRDSYEQYFGPGTRLTVT.

This clonotype occurred a few times. V is TRBV7-6 and J is TRBJ2-3, with 8 bases matching TRBD2. With 3 bases clipped from V and 5 bases from J, the junction kept 7 bases outside the gene matches. This CDR3 spans 15 amino acids. Germline V gene sequence: CDR1 SGHVS, CDR2 FNYEAQ. This CDR3 reads CASSFKTGGQDTQYF. The CDR3 coding sequence is TGTGCCAGCAGCTTCAAAACGGGGGGGCAAGATACGCAGTATTTT. Combining the CDR3 with reference TRBV7-6 and TRBJ2-3 gives the whole variable domain GAGVSQSPRYKVTKRGQDVALRCDPISGHVSLYWYRQALGQGPEFLTYFNYEAQQDKSGLPNDRFSAERPEGSISTLTIQRTEQRDSAMYRCASSFKTGGQDTQYFGPGTRLTVL.

This clonotype has just a few counts. The V gene is TRBV5-1, the J gene TRBJ1-2, with D maybe TRBD1 (6 bases). CDR3 length: 15 amino acids. Germline loops: CDR1 SGHRS, CDR2 YFSETQ. V was cut by 4 bases and J by 4 bases, with 17 bases left in between. The CDR3 reads CASSEPDRTAYGYTF. CDR3 in DNA: TGCGCCAGCAGCGAGCCCGACAGGACGGCCTATGGCTACACCTTC.

J is TRBJ2-7 and V is TRBV9; 10 bases agree with TRBD2. CDR3 size: 15 residues. CDR1 is SGDLS and CDR2 is YYNGEE in the germline V gene. The trim removed 3 bases at V and 2 bases at J, leaving 5 bases unmatched. This CDR3 is CASSASAGGPYEQYF. The CDR3 nucleotides are TGTGCCAGCAGCGCTTCAGCGGGAGGGCCCTACGAGCAGTACTTC.